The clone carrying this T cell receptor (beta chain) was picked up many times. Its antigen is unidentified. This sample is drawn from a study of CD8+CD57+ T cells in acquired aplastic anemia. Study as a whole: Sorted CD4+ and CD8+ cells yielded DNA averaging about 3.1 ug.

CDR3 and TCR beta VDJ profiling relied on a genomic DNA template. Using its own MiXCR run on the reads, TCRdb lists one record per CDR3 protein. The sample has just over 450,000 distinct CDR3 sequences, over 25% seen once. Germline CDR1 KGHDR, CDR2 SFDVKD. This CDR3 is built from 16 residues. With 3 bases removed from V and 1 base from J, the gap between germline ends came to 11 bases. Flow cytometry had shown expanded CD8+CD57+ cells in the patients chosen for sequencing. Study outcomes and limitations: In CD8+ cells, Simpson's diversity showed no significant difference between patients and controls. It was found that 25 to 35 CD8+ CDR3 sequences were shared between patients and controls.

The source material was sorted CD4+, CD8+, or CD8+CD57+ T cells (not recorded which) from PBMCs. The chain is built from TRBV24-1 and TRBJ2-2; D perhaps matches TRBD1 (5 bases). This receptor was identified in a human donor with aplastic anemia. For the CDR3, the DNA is TGTGCCACCAGTGATGGACAACTAATGAACACCGGGGAGCTGTTTTTT. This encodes CATSDGQLMNTGELFF.